This TCR beta chain was sequenced in a study of blood T cell repertoires in COVID-19. Study context: Italy, Spain and the United States were the sources of the convalescent and acute COVID-19 samples. T cells, B-cell-depleted T cells, or PBMCs provided the cDNA or gDNA that served as material.

Germline values: CDR1 SEHNR, CDR2 FQNEAQ (reference sequence). Trimming removed 5 bases from V and 9 bases from J; junction bases left unmatched: 3. This CDR3 is 12 amino acids long. Original processing methods: It was from reference gene primer amplification that nucleated cell counts were estimated. Sequencing used immunoSEQ multiplex PCR; TCRdb keeps in-frame clones, though not all of them. V, J and clone size were drawn from that table, and D and trimming were deduced from the DNA. Here the sample spans around 200,000 clones, 70% to 80% being singletons. This clone was counted between two and nine times.

This sequence originates from a man aged 50 or older who had recovered from COVID-19. Sequences were obtained from peripheral blood. This chain connects TRBV7-9 to TRBJ2-1; 8 bases fit TRBD1. The CDR3 loop is CASSGQGSEQFF. The CDR3 DNA is TGTGCCAGCAGCGGACAGGGTTCTGAGCAGTTCTTC.